The 32 T cell receptor beta chains presented below share a single source sample, sequenced in a study of identical twins. TCRdb fed the 5' RACE reads into MiXCR, producing one record per CDR3 protein. The sample has under 350,000 distinct CDR3 sequences; less than 9.5% are singletons. These data also formed part of another study, on yellow fever vaccine responses in identical twins.

The sample consisted of CD8+ T cells sorted from blood. Receptors were obtained from a woman aged 18-29 years in good health.

This clonotype appeared many times. This chain joins TRBV29-1 and TRBJ2-2; TRBD2 agrees at 8 bases. The CDR3 consists of 15 residues. Trimming took 2 bases from V and 2 from J; bases not matched to a gene: 4. Germline assignment: CDR1 SQVTM and CDR2 ANQGSEA. This CDR3 reads CSVEYAGGNTGELFF. CDR3 sequence (DNA): TGCAGCGTTGAATATGCGGGGGGAAACACCGGGGAGCTGTTTTTT.

The V call is TRBV27, the J call TRBJ2-1; tentative D call: TRBD2 (6 bases). Trimming took off 5 bases at V and 6 bases at J, with 17 bases between the two ends. Per the germline V gene, CDR1 is MNHEY and CDR2 is SMNVEV (reference sequence). There are 15 residues in the CDR3. CDR3 region: CASSPSEGLPNEQFF. As DNA, the CDR3 is TGTGCCAGCAGTCCTAGCGAGGGACTCCCCAATGAGCAGTTCTTC.

The chain uses TRBV4-1 and TRBJ2-7; perhaps TRBD2 as D (5 bases). The CDR3 is 15 amino acids. Germline CDR1 MGHRA, CDR2 YSYEKL. The germline V and J ends were trimmed by 0 bases and 4 bases, with 13 bases remaining between them. The CDR3 loop reads CASSQELADHYEQYF. CDR3 coding DNA: TGCGCCAGCAGCCAAGAGCTAGCCGACCATTACGAGCAGTACTTC.

The chain employs TRBV6-2 or TRBV6-3 and TRBJ2-7; perhaps D is TRBD1 or TRBD2 (5 bases each). Germline-derived CDR1 and CDR2 are MNHEY and SVGEGT. This CDR3 has 15 amino acids. V lost 0 bases, J lost 3 bases, and 12 bases lay in between. CDR3 sequence (DNA): TGTGCCAGCAGTTACTCCTGGGACGGGCACTACGAGCAGTACTTC. This translates into CASSYSWDGHYEQYF.

This clonotype was seen ten or more times. CDR3 sequence reads: CASSLAAGMNTEAFF. The DNA of the CDR3 is TGTGCCAGCAGCTTGGCGGCAGGGATGAACACTGAAGCTTTCTTT. This chain uses TRBV5-5 with TRBJ1-1; possible D gene TRBD1, 5 bases. The V gene lost 0 bases and the J gene lost 0 bases, with 9 bases spanning the gap. Germline CDR1 and CDR2: SGHKS and YYEKEE (reference sequence). The CDR3 is 15 residues long.

The J gene is TRBJ1-6, the V gene TRBV19, with a weak D call TRBD1 (5 bases). Trimming pared 10 bases from V and 13 bases from J, leaving 11 bases between. The CDR3 is 10 residues long. CDR1 is LNHDA and CDR2 is SQIVND in the germline V gene (reference sequence). The CDR3 reads CATHRGPLHF. In nucleotides, the CDR3 is TGTGCCACCCATCGGGGGCCCCTCCACTTT.

This sequence joins TRBV6-2 or TRBV6-3 and TRBJ2-3; 7 bases line up with TRBD2. CDR1 is MNHEY and CDR2 is SVGEGT in the germline V gene. V lost 0 bases, J lost 0 bases, and 9 bases stayed unmatched. The CDR3 sequence is 18 residues long. CDR3 loop: CASSYSIAGQASTDTQYF. CDR3 DNA: TGTGCCAGCAGTTACTCTATAGCGGGCCAAGCTAGCACAGATACGCAGTATTTT.

This clonotype was recorded at least ten times. This chain connects TRBV28 to TRBJ2-7; no definite D call. The germline V gene encodes CDR1 MDHEN and CDR2 SYDVKM. V shed 3 bases and J shed 3 bases, with 12 bases lying between them. This CDR3 has 14 residues. CDR3 sequence: CASSFSASNYEQYF. CDR3 in DNA: TGTGCCAGCAGTTTCTCCGCTAGTAACTACGAGCAGTACTTC.

This clonotype came up many times. The J gene is TRBJ1-3, the V gene TRBV4-2, with D unresolved. CDR1 is LGHNA and CDR2 is YNFKEQ in the germline V gene. Trimming removed 2 bases at V and 0 bases at J, with 8 bases between. This CDR3 comprises 15 residues. CDR3 coding DNA: TGTGCCAGCAGCCAAACCATCCACTCTGGAAACACCATATATTTT. The encoded protein is CASSQTIHSGNTIYF.

The genes are TRBV15 and TRBJ2-1, with D tentatively TRBD2 (6 bases). The V end was cut by 5 bases, the J end by 4 bases, with 15 bases between. The germline V gene encodes CDR1 LNHNV and CDR2 YYDKDF (reference sequence). This CDR3 contains 15 residues. The CDR3 loop is CATSYGGRDYNEQFF. The CDR3 nucleotides read TGTGCCACCAGCTATGGTGGGCGGGATTACAATGAGCAGTTCTTC.

The V call is TRBV4-2, the J call TRBJ2-5; TRBD1 matches at 10 bases. J was trimmed by 5 bases and V by 3 bases; bases with no gene match: 9. The germline V gene has CDR1 LGHNA and CDR2 YNFKEQ. This CDR3 is 16 amino acids long. CDR3: CASSQVGQGVFETQYF. For the CDR3, the DNA is TGTGCCAGCAGCCAGGTTGGACAGGGGGTTTTTGAGACCCAGTACTTC.

This clonotype was detected many times. The chain combines TRBV28 with TRBJ2-7; the D call may be TRBD1 or TRBD2 (6 bases each). This CDR3 comprises 16 residues. CDR1 is MDHEN and CDR2 is SYDVKM in the germline V gene. V lost 4 bases to trimming and J lost 0 bases, with 16 bases between them. DNA of the CDR3: TGTGCCAGCAGTTCCCTGGAGGGGGTATACTCCTACGAGCAGTACTTC. This sequence encodes CASSSLEGVYSYEQYF.

This chain connects TRBV6-4 to TRBJ2-1, with TRBD2 matching 10 bases. Looked up from germline, CDR1 is MRHNA and CDR2 is SNTAGT. With 3 bases clipped from V and 4 bases from J, the junction kept 3 bases outside the gene matches. The CDR3 sequence is 15 residues long. This chain's CDR3 is CASSESGGEYNEQFF. The CDR3, as DNA: TGTGCCAGCAGTGAAAGCGGGGGGGAGTACAATGAGCAGTTCTTC.

This clonotype appeared many times. The rearrangement uses TRBV2 and TRBJ2-3, with 9 bases lining up with TRBD1. The trim removed 6 bases at V and 5 bases at J, leaving 3 bases unmatched. The germline V gene encodes CDR1 SNHLY and CDR2 FYNNEI. The CDR3 sequence is 13 residues long. DNA for the CDR3: TGTGCCAGCAGGCTGGACAGGGGAGATACGCAGTATTTT. Its protein product is CASRLDRGDTQYF.

This clonotype turned up a few times. The V call is TRBV20-1, the J call TRBJ1-1; no definite D call. The germline V gene has CDR1 DFQATT and CDR2 SNEGSKA (reference sequence). This CDR3 comprises 13 residues. V lost 6 bases to trimming and J lost 3 bases, with 14 bases between them. The CDR3 bases are TGCAGTGCAACTCGCGGGCGGTACACTGAAGCTTTCTTT. This sequence encodes CSATRGRYTEAFF.

The chain recombines TRBV5-1 with TRBJ2-5; 9 positions agree with TRBD2. Germline CDR1 SGHRS, CDR2 YFSETQ. The J segment lost 1 base and the V segment lost 0 bases, leaving 4 bases of the junction unmatched. The CDR3 totals 16 residues. This chain's CDR3 is CASSLVPSGIQETQYF. DNA of the CDR3: TGCGCCAGCAGCTTGGTCCCTAGCGGGATCCAAGAGACCCAGTACTTC.

This clonotype was counted ten times or more. The rearrangement uses TRBV27 and TRBJ1-3, with TRBD1 as a possible D gene (5 bases). CDR1 is MNHEY and CDR2 is SMNVEV in the germline V gene (reference sequence). The CDR3 length is 15 residues. Deletions cut 2 bases from V and 4 bases from J, with 12 bases between. The CDR3 nucleotides are TGTGCCAGCAGTTTAGGGCAGGGAAGCGGAAACACCATATATTTT. It encodes CASSLGQGSGNTIYF.

The J gene is TRBJ2-3, the V gene TRBV7-9, with 8 bases lining up with TRBD1. Germline V CDR1 and CDR2: SEHNR, FQNEAQ (reference sequence). After removal of 8 bases from V and 2 bases from J, the junction contained 12 bases not matched to a gene. This CDR3 comprises 16 residues. CDR3 sequence reads: CASLELVDRVTDTQYF. For the CDR3, the DNA is TGTGCCAGCCTTGAGTTGGTGGACAGGGTCACAGATACGCAGTATTTT.

J is TRBJ2-5 and V is TRBV4-3; TRBD2 matches 7 bases. J was trimmed by 0 bases and V by 4 bases; bases with no gene match: 2. The CDR3 is 14 amino acids. The germline gives CDR1 LGHNA, CDR2 YSLEER. The CDR3 is CASSPGLHQETQYF. The CDR3 DNA sequence: TGCGCCAGCAGCCCGGGACTACACCAAGAGACCCAGTACTTC.

This clonotype has a count of ten or more. The rearrangement uses TRBV7-8 and TRBJ2-1; TRBD1 matches 8 bases. CDR3 size: 16 residues. The V and J ends lost 3 bases and 7 bases, in that order; junction bases with no gene match: 11. In germline, CDR1 is SGHVS, CDR2 FQNEAQ. The DNA for the CDR3 is TGTGCCAGCAGCTTCCCCTCAGGGGGCGCTTGGAATGAGCAGTTCTTC. Translated, it gives CASSFPSGGAWNEQFF.

V is TRBV28 and J is TRBJ1-5; D might be TRBD1 (6 bases). The germline V gene encodes CDR1 MDHEN and CDR2 SYDVKM. V lost 5 bases, J lost 4 bases, and 15 bases lay in between. The CDR3 contains 15 residues. As DNA, the CDR3 is TGTGCCAGCAGTGTTCGAGGGGGAGTAAATCAGCCCCAGCATTTT. Residues: CASSVRGGVNQPQHF. The variable domain in full, with the rest retrieved from reference TRBV28 and TRBJ1-5, is DVKVTQSSRYLVKRTGEKVFLECVQDMDHENMFWYRQDPGLGLRLIYFSYDVKMKEKGDIPEGYSVSREKKERFSLILESASTNQTSMYLCASSVRGGVNQPQHFGDGTRLSIL.

As regards this clonotype: A much larger clone differs by one base, so this may be a read error. This chain uses TRBV12-3 or TRBV12-4 with TRBJ2-1, with 8 bases aligning to TRBD1. The CDR3 covers 16 residues. V gave up 7 bases and J gave up 3 bases; unmatched junction bases: 11. CDR3 nucleotides: TGTGCCAGCACAACCACCCTGGACAGGGTCTACAATGAGCAGTTCTTC. It encodes CASTTTLDRVYNEQFF.

V gene TRBV20-1 combines with J gene TRBJ2-1, with 12 positions matching TRBD2. V was clipped by 1 base and J by 3 bases; unmatched bases: 7. Germline V gives CDR1 DFQATT, CDR2 SNEGSKA (reference sequence). The CDR3 consists of 17 residues. The CDR3 loop reads CSARGLAGDELYNEQFF. Here the CDR3 DNA reads TGCAGTGCTAGAGGACTAGCGGGGGACGAGCTCTACAATGAGCAGTTCTTC.

The CDR3: CASKGTLYEQYF. The CDR3 DNA is TGTGCCAGCAAAGGGACCCTTTACGAGCAGTACTTC. The chain has TRBV2 and TRBJ2-7, with D perhaps being TRBD1 or TRBD2 (5 bases each). V gave up 7 bases and J gave up 4 bases, with 11 bases separating them. The CDR3 has 12 amino acids. CDR1 is SNHLY, CDR2 FYNNEI, per germline.

This clonotype appeared a few times. The chain links TRBV28 to TRBJ2-4; 9 bases map to TRBD1. Per the germline V gene, CDR1 is MDHEN and CDR2 is SYDVKM. The CDR3 sequence is 15 residues long. The V and J ends lost 5 bases and 2 bases, in that order; junction bases with no gene match: 4. The CDR3 reads CASSQHRGPKNIQYF. CDR3 DNA sequence: TGTGCCAGCAGTCAACACAGGGGGCCCAAAAACATTCAGTACTTC.

This clonotype was recorded many times. V is TRBV12-3 or TRBV12-4 and J is TRBJ2-3, with 9 bases matching TRBD2. This CDR3 contains 16 residues. Trimming took 5 bases from V and 4 from J; bases not matched to a gene: 10. CDR3 nucleotides: TGTGCCAGCAGTCAACACCTAGCGGGACCTGCAGATACGCAGTATTTT. Its protein is CASSQHLAGPADTQYF.

In regard to this clonotype: A read error may be the cause here, since a much bigger clone is one base away. V gene TRBV4-3 combines with J gene TRBJ2-3, with D perhaps TRBD1 or TRBD2 (5 bases each). V dropped 0 bases and J dropped 4 bases, with 17 bases sitting between them. Germline CDR1 and CDR2: LGHNA and YSLEER. The length of the CDR3 is 17 residues. This CDR3 is CASSQDPQGDGSDTQYF. The CDR3 DNA sequence: TGCGCCAGCAGCCAAGATCCCCAGGGAGACGGCTCAGATACGCAGTATTTT.

This chain connects TRBV27 to TRBJ2-7; TRBD1 matches at 10 bases. This CDR3 has 17 residues. Per germline, CDR1 MNHEY and CDR2 SMNVEV (reference sequence). The trim removed 5 bases at V and 1 base at J, leaving 11 bases unmatched. The CDR3 DNA reads as TGTGCCAGCAGTACCTACCTCGGGACAGGGGATTCCTACGAGCAGTACTTC. Translation gives CASSTYLGTGDSYEQYF.

The chain has TRBV7-9 and TRBJ2-3; D gene unclear. Germline CDR1 and CDR2: SEHNR and FQNEAQ (reference sequence). Trimming took off 1 base at V and 4 bases at J, with 9 bases between the two ends. The CDR3 sequence is 14 residues long. The CDR3 loop reads CASSLGGPADTQYF. In DNA, the CDR3 is TGTGCCAGCAGCTTAGGTGGCCCGGCAGATACGCAGTATTTT.

At least ten counts were recorded for this clonotype. This rearrangement joins TRBV4-3 to TRBJ2-1; D gene uncertain. Germline lookup yields CDR1 LGHNA and CDR2 YSLEER. This CDR3 comprises 15 residues. Trimming left V 0 bases short and J 0 bases short, with 6 bases between. In DNA, the CDR3 is TGCGCCAGCAGCCAAGACTCGGGCTCCTACAATGAGCAGTTCTTC. It codes for CASSQDSGSYNEQFF.

This clonotype has a count of ten or more. The chain uses TRBV11-2 and TRBJ1-5, with 9 bases that match TRBD1. The length of the CDR3 is 17 residues. Germline CDR1 and CDR2: SGHAT and FQNNGV. J was trimmed by 1 base and V by 1 base; bases with no gene match: 5. As DNA, the CDR3 is TGTGCCAGCAGCTTAGGTGACAGGGGGTACAGCAATCAGCCCCAGCATTTT. Amino acids: CASSLGDRGYSNQPQHF.

This clonotype was counted a few times. The chain has TRBV12-3 or TRBV12-4 and TRBJ2-3, with TRBD1 identical over 8 bases. Losses at the gene ends were 4 bases for V and 0 bases for J; bases not matched to a gene: 15. The CDR3 has 19 residues. The CDR3 coding sequence is TGTGCCAGCAGTTCCCAAATTTCCCAAGGACAGGGAAGCACAGATACGCAGTATTTT. This gives the protein CASSSQISQGQGSTDTQYF.